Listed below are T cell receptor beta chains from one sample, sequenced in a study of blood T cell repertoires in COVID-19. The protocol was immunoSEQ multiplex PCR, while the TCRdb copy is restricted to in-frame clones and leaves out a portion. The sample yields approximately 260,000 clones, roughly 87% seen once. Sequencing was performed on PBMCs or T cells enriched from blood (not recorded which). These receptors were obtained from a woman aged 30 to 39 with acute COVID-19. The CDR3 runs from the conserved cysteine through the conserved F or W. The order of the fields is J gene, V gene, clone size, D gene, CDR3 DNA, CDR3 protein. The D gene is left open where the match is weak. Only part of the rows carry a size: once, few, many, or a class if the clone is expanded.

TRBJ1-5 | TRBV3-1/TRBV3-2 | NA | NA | TGTGCCAGCAGCCAAGCACTTAGCAATCAGCCCCAGCATTTT | CASSQALSNQPQHF
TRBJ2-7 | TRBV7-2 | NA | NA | TGTGCCAGCAGCTTGAGACTTCCCCGGGAGCAGTACTTC | CASSLRLPREQYF
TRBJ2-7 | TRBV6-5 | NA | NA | TGTGCCAGCAGTTACTCGGTGGCAGGGTACGAGCAGTACTTC | CASSYSVAGYEQYF
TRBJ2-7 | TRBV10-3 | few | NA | NA | CAISSVRGEQYF
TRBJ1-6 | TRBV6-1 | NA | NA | TGTGCCAGCAGTGAAAACGGGGTCTCGAGATCACCCCTCCACTTT | CASSENGVSRSPLHF
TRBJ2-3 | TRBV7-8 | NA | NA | TGTGCCAGCAGCTTATCTCGGACAGTAGATACGCAGTATTTT | CASSLSRTVDTQYF
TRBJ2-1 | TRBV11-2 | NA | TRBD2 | TGTGCCAGCAGCTTAGCGGGGGGGACCCAAGCCTACAATGAGCAGTTCTTC | CASSLAGGTQAYNEQFF
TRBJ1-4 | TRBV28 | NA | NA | TGTGCCAGCAGCCAACCAGGTGAAAAACTGTTTTTT | CASSQPGEKLFF
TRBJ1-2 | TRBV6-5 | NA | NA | TGTGCCAGCAGTTACGTTGCGGGGTTAGACTATGGCTACACCTTC | CASSYVAGLDYGYTF
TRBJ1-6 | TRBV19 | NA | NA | TGTGCCAGTAGTATAGATCGAACACCATCGCATCCCCTCCACTTT | CASSIDRTPSHPLHF
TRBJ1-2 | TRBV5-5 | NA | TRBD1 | TGTGCCAGCAGCATAACAGGGGGCGCGGAGGCTAACTATGGCTACACCTTC | CASSITGGAEANYGYTF
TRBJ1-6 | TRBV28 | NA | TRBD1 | TGTGCCAGCAGTTTGGACAGGGTAAATTCACCCCTCCACTTT | CASSLDRVNSPLHF
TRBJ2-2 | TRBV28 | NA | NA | TGTGCCAGCAGTCGGCGGACAGCTCCGTTCGATCAATTAAGGAGTTTGAGGGGGGAGCTGTTTTTT | CASSRRTAPFDQLRSLRGELFF
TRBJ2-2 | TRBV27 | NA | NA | TGTGCCAGCAGCCTCGGACAGATTATTAACACCGGGGAGCTGTTTTTT | CASSLGQIINTGELFF
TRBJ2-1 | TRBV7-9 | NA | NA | TGTGCCAGCAGCTCCGGGTCATACAATGAGCAGTTCTTC | CASSSGSYNEQFF
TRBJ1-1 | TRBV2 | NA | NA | TGTGCCAGCAGAAAAAGGGGGAACACTGAAGCTTTCTTT | CASRKRGNTEAFF
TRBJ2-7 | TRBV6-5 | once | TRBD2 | TGTGCCAGCAGGCCTAGCGGGTCACGTTTGGACGAGCAGTACTTC | CASRPSGSRLDEQYF
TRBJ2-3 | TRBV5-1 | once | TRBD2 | TGCGCCAGCAGCTTGCTGGGACTAGCGGGGCGAAACACAGATACGCAGTATTTT | CASSLLGLAGRNTDTQYF
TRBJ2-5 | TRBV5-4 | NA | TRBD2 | TGTGCCAGCAGCTTGGCAGGGACTAGCTCGCGAGAGACCCAGTACTTC | CASSLAGTSSRETQYF
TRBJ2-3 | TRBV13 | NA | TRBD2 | TGTGCCAGCAGCTTAGGTACGGGGGAGGGCGGAGATACGCAGTATTTT | CASSLGTGEGGDTQYF
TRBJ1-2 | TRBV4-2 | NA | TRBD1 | TGTGCCAGCAGCCAAGATCCGGACAGGGCCTTTGGCGGCTACACCTTC | CASSQDPDRAFGGYTF
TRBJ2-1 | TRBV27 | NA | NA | TGTGCCAGCAGGAGCGGCGGGAATTCCTACAATGAGCAGTTCTTC | CASRSGGNSYNEQFF
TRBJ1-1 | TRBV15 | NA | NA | TGTGCCACCAGCACTGGGACATTGAACACTGAAGCTTTCTTT | CATSTGTLNTEAFF
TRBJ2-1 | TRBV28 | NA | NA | TGTGCCAGCAGCTTCCCCAGCTCCTACAATGAGCAGTTCTTC | CASSFPSSYNEQFF
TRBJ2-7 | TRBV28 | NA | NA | TGTGCCAGCAGTTTAGTGCGGGGCAGCTCCTACGAGCAGTACTTC | CASSLVRGSSYEQYF
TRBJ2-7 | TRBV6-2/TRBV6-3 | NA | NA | TGTGCCAGCAGTTACTCGCCAATCTGGGCGAGTAAGTCCTACGAGCAGTACTTC | CASSYSPIWASKSYEQYF
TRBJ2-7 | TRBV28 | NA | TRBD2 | TGTGCCAGCAGTTCCCAGACTAGCGGGAGAAGAGAGCAGTACTTC | CASSSQTSGRREQYF
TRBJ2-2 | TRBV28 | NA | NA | TGTGCCAGCAGTTTCGGGGGACTCACCGGGGAGCTGTTTTTT | CASSFGGLTGELFF
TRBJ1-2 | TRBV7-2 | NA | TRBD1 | TGTGCCAGCTCTTTAGAGGGGGCGATCGGTGGCTACACCTTC | CASSLEGAIGGYTF